This entry lists 32 T cell receptor beta chains sequenced from one sample in a study of T cell changes during pregnancy in multiple sclerosis. Produced via immunoSEQ multiplex PCR; TCRdb's table is partial and in-frame only. This table has under 40,000 clones, almost 95% appearing once. The specimen comprised CD4+ T cells from peripheral blood mononuclear cells, sampled in the third trimester of pregnancy. These TCRs come from a female donor in good health, enrolled as a control in a pregnancy study.

The rearrangement uses TRBV7-2 and TRBJ1-2; tentatively, D is TRBD1 (6 bases). The CDR3 contains 16 residues. Deletions cut 4 bases from V and 9 bases from J, with 24 bases between. Germline V CDR1 and CDR2: SGHTA, FQGNSA. CDR3 region: CASSYYTGQNGVSYTF. CDR3 in DNA: TGTGCCAGCAGCTACTATACTGGACAGAATGGAGTTAGCTACACCTTC.

For the CDR3, the DNA is TGTGCCAGCAGCGGACAACAGGGCTTTGAAGAGACCCAGTACTTC. Protein: CASSGQQGFEETQYF. This rearrangement joins TRBV14 to TRBJ2-5; D might be TRBD1 (6 bases). Germline CDR1 is SGHDN and CDR2 is FVKESK. V shed 5 bases and J shed 3 bases, with 16 bases lying between them. This CDR3 spans 15 amino acids.

V is TRBV30 and J is TRBJ1-3; D remains unclear. This CDR3 contains 12 residues. Deletions cut 5 bases from V and 0 bases from J, with 5 bases between. Germline CDR1 and CDR2: GTSNPN and SVGIG (reference sequence). CDR3: CAWASSGNTIYF. CDR3 coding DNA: TGTGCCTGGGCGAGCTCTGGAAACACCATATATTTT. Based on the CDR3 plus reference TRBV30 and TRBJ1-3, the full variable domain is SQTIHQWPATLVQPVGSPLSLECTVEGTSNPNLYWYRQAAGRGLQLLFYSVGIGQISSEVPQNLSASRPQDRQFILSSKKLLLSDSGFYLCAWASSGNTIYFGEGSWLTVV.

V usage is TRBV7-2 and J usage is TRBJ1-5; no definite D call. V shed 4 bases and J shed 0 bases, with 16 bases lying between them. This CDR3 contains 17 residues. Germline V lookup: CDR1 SGHTA, CDR2 FQGNSA. Here the CDR3 reads CASSYSSGVNSNQPQHF. Written as DNA, the CDR3 is TGTGCCAGCAGCTATTCTTCGGGAGTGAATAGCAATCAGCCCCAGCATTTT. The whole variable domain, remainder taken from reference TRBV7-2 and TRBJ1-5, is GAGVSQSPSNKVTEKGKDVELRCDPISGHTALYWYRQSLGQGLEFLIYFQGNSAPDKSGLPSDRFSAERTGGSVSTLTIQRTQQEDSAVYLCASSYSSGVNSNQPQHFGDGTRLSIL.

This clone is a singleton in its sample. J is TRBJ2-5 and V is TRBV7-9, with 10 positions matching TRBD2. Germline V gene lookup returns CDR1 SEHNR and CDR2 FQNEAQ (reference sequence). This CDR3 is built from 16 residues. The ends lost 5 bases at V and 3 bases at J; junction bases unmatched: 9. DNA for the CDR3: TGTGCCAGCAGCCTGTACGGTACTAGCGGGGAAGAGACCCAGTACTTC. This gives the protein CASSLYGTSGEETQYF.

The V call is TRBV7-2, the J call TRBJ2-2; D remains ambiguous. Germline V lookup: CDR1 SGHTA, CDR2 FQGNSA. The CDR3 loop spans 13 amino acids. V dropped 1 base and J dropped 6 bases, with 6 bases sitting between them. The CDR3 reads CASSLVSSGELFF. CDR3 coding DNA: TGTGCCAGCAGCTTAGTCTCCTCCGGGGAGCTGTTTTTT.

This chain joins TRBV18 and TRBJ2-5; 8 bases are shared with TRBD2. Germline CDR1 reads KGHSH; CDR2 reads LQKENI. The CDR3 spans 15 residues. Losses at the gene ends were 4 bases for V and 2 bases for J; bases not matched to a gene: 6. The CDR3 protein is CASSLAGTRQETQYF. As DNA, the CDR3 is TGTGCCAGCTCACTAGCGGGGACAAGACAAGAGACCCAGTACTTC.

The rearrangement joins TRBV6-4 to TRBJ2-3; D is possibly TRBD2 (6 bases). CDR1 is MRHNA, CDR2 SNTAGT, per germline. V was clipped by 6 bases and J by 0 bases, with 19 bases between them. The CDR3 covers 17 residues. CDR3 coding DNA: TGTGCCAGCAGCCTCCAGGCGGGGATCGAGAGCACAGATACGCAGTATTTT. Its protein is CASSLQAGIESTDTQYF.

The gene calls are TRBV9 and TRBJ2-2, with 8 bases that match TRBD1. The ends lost 2 bases at V and 8 bases at J; junction bases unmatched: 2. The CDR3 consists of 13 residues. Germline assignment: CDR1 SGDLS and CDR2 YYNGEE. CDR3 sequence: CASSVDRGGELFF. CDR3 nucleotide sequence: TGTGCCAGCAGCGTCGACAGGGGAGGGGAGCTGTTTTTT.

V usage is TRBV19 and J usage is TRBJ1-1, with 8 nucleotides matching TRBD1. The germline V gene encodes CDR1 LNHDA and CDR2 SQIVND (reference sequence). The V gene end was trimmed by 4 bases and the J gene end by 3 bases; junction bases not matched to a gene: 13. This CDR3 comprises 17 residues. CDR3 DNA: TGTGCCAGTAGTAAACCTCAGGGGGCGGAAGGGCACACTGAAGCTTTCTTT. This translates into CASSKPQGAEGHTEAFF.

This rearrangement joins TRBV2 to TRBJ1-1, with 8 bases that match TRBD1. J was trimmed by 0 bases and V by 8 bases; bases with no gene match: 8. CDR1 and CDR2 (germline): SNHLY, FYNNEI. This CDR3 is 15 amino acids long. CDR3 sequence: CASASRGQVNTEAFF. CDR3 sequence (DNA): TGTGCCAGCGCGTCCAGGGGGCAAGTGAACACTGAAGCTTTCTTT.

The chain couples TRBV7-2 to TRBJ1-5, with unresolved D. The CDR3 length is 13 residues. Trimming removed 0 bases at V and 5 bases at J, with 5 bases between. Germline V lookup: CDR1 SGHTA, CDR2 FQGNSA. CDR3 region: CASSLARDQPQHF. In DNA form, the CDR3 reads TGTGCCAGCAGCTTAGCGAGGGATCAGCCCCAGCATTTT.

The chain couples TRBV5-8 to TRBJ2-6; perhaps TRBD1 as D (6 bases). This CDR3 is 17 amino acids long. V lost 4 bases and J 4 bases, leaving 18 bases between the germline ends. Germline V lookup: CDR1 SGHTS, CDR2 YDEGEE. The CDR3 region is CASSLPHRASGANVLTF. DNA of the CDR3: TGTGCCAGCAGCCTCCCACACAGGGCGTCGGGGGCCAACGTCCTGACTTTC.

The rearrangement links TRBV9 to TRBJ2-1; 8 nucleotides agree with TRBD2. Looked up from germline, CDR1 is SGDLS and CDR2 is YYNGEE. With V trimmed by 2 bases and J by 4 bases, 5 bases remained unmatched. The length of the CDR3 is 15 residues. The CDR3 reads CASSVGGGSYNEQFF. CDR3 nucleotide sequence: TGTGCCAGCAGCGTGGGCGGGGGGTCTTACAATGAGCAGTTCTTC.

The count of this clone is one. The chain combines TRBV7-2 with TRBJ1-6; a weak D match, TRBD1 (5 bases). CDR1 is SGHTA, CDR2 FQGNSA, per germline. The ends were cut back, 1 base at V and 8 bases at J, with 12 bases in the middle. This CDR3 has 15 amino acids. CDR3: CASSLDGGGYSPLHF. As DNA, the CDR3 is TGTGCCAGCAGCTTAGACGGGGGGGGATATTCACCCCTCCACTTT.

The chain recombines TRBV5-1 with TRBJ1-4; 7 bases fit TRBD1. Losses at the gene ends were 2 bases for V and 8 bases for J; bases not matched to a gene: 9. Per germline, CDR1 SGHRS and CDR2 YFSETQ. This CDR3 has 15 amino acids. The CDR3 DNA reads as TGCGCCAGCAGCTTCAGGGGCCCAGGGGGAGAAAAACTGTTTTTT. This translates into CASSFRGPGGEKLFF.

J is TRBJ1-6 and V is TRBV18, with 7 bases that match TRBD1. The trim removed 3 bases at V and 9 bases at J, leaving 8 bases unmatched. The CDR3 has 15 amino acids. Germline V gene data show CDR1 as KGHSH and CDR2 as LQKENI. The CDR3 protein is CASSPGTEGPSPLHF. CDR3 bases: TGTGCCAGCTCACCTGGGACAGAGGGGCCTTCACCCCTCCACTTT.

The rearrangement joins TRBV7-8 to TRBJ2-2; TRBD2 aligns across 7 bases. Looked up from germline, CDR1 is SGHVS and CDR2 is FQNEAQ. The V and J ends lost 5 bases and 4 bases, in that order; junction bases with no gene match: 7. CDR3 size: 15 residues. Here the CDR3 reads CASSREGGTTGELFF. The CDR3 DNA reads TGTGCCAGCAGCAGAGAGGGAGGGACCACCGGGGAGCTGTTTTTT.

The V call is TRBV7-9, the J call TRBJ1-2, with 7 nucleotides matching TRBD1. After removal of 1 base from V and 2 bases from J, the junction contained 4 bases not matched to a gene. This CDR3 is built from 15 residues. The germline CDR1 and CDR2 sequences are SEHNR and FQNEAQ (reference sequence). This CDR3 is CASSLEGRGNYGYTF. In nucleotides, the CDR3 is TGTGCCAGCAGCTTAGAGGGCAGGGGGAACTATGGCTACACCTTC.

CDR3 residues: CASSPRTGVGVGTEAFF. The CDR3 DNA follows: TGTGCCAGCAGCCCCCGGACAGGGGTCGGCGTAGGGACTGAAGCTTTCTTT. The J gene is TRBJ1-1, the V gene TRBV9; 9 bases line up with TRBD1. From germline, CDR1 is SGDLS and CDR2 YYNGEE. With V trimmed by 4 bases and J by 5 bases, 15 bases remained unmatched. There are 17 residues in the CDR3.

The V and J genes are TRBV19 and TRBJ2-2; D remains ambiguous. This CDR3 has 14 amino acids. V lost 9 bases, J lost 0 bases, and 11 bases lay in between. Per germline, CDR1 LNHDA and CDR2 SQIVND (reference sequence). CDR3 protein: CASRRGSNTGELFF. The CDR3 DNA sequence: TGTGCCAGCAGACGAGGATCGAACACCGGGGAGCTGTTTTTT.

This clone was detected once. The V call is TRBV6-5, the J call TRBJ1-3, with D perhaps matching TRBD1 (6 bases). The CDR3 length is 13 residues. V shed 5 bases and J shed 3 bases, with 8 bases lying between them. Germline V lookup: CDR1 MNHEY, CDR2 SVGAGI. The CDR3 DNA reads as TGTGCCAGCAGTGTACAGGGTGGAAACACCATATATTTT. This sequence encodes CASSVQGGNTIYF.

The J gene is TRBJ1-2, the V gene TRBV5-1; 8 nucleotides agree with TRBD1. The trim removed 4 bases at V and 8 bases at J, leaving 4 bases unmatched. This CDR3 is 12 amino acids long. The germline gives CDR1 SGHRS, CDR2 YFSETQ. CDR3 nucleotide sequence: TGCGCCAGCAGCCCGACAGGGGTCGGCTACACCTTC. Translating it yields CASSPTGVGYTF.

J is TRBJ2-7 and V is TRBV5-4; 9 bases match TRBD1. Germline loops: CDR1 SGHNT, CDR2 YYREEE (reference sequence). V was clipped by 2 bases and J by 2 bases; unmatched bases: 5. This CDR3 spans 15 amino acids. CDR3 amino acids: CASSFDRGFPYEQYF. The CDR3 bases are TGTGCCAGCAGCTTTGACAGGGGGTTTCCCTACGAGCAGTACTTC.

The V gene is TRBV5-1, the J gene TRBJ1-6, with 8 positions matching TRBD1. Losses at the gene ends were 7 bases for V and 8 bases for J; bases not matched to a gene: 8. This CDR3 spans 14 amino acids. Per the germline V gene, CDR1 is SGHRS and CDR2 is YFSETQ. The CDR3 loop reads CASRIQGGDSPLHF. Written as DNA, the CDR3 is TGCGCCAGCCGGATACAGGGGGGAGATTCACCCCTCCACTTT.

The chain recombines TRBV9 with TRBJ2-2, with TRBD1 identical over 7 bases. CDR3 length: 16 amino acids. The germline CDR1 and CDR2 sequences are SGDLS and YYNGEE. The trim removed 0 bases at V and 4 bases at J, leaving 6 bases unmatched. CDR3 amino acids: CASSVVTGAGTGELFF. The CDR3 DNA reads as TGTGCCAGCAGCGTAGTAACAGGGGCGGGCACCGGGGAGCTGTTTTTT.

Here the CDR3 DNA reads TGTGCCAGCAGCTTAGGAGTAGCAGCTGATACGCAGTATTTT. Translating it yields CASSLGVAADTQYF. J is TRBJ2-3 and V is TRBV7-2; the D is unclear. Germline V gene sequence: CDR1 SGHTA, CDR2 FQGNSA. This CDR3 is built from 14 residues. Trimming shortened V by 1 base and J by 6 bases, and 11 bases separated the two germline ends. Full variable domain (rest looked up from reference TRBV7-2 and TRBJ2-3): GAGVSQSPSNKVTEKGKDVELRCDPISGHTALYWYRQSLGQGLEFLIYFQGNSAPDKSGLPSDRFSAERTGGSVSTLTIQRTQQEDSAVYLCASSLGVAADTQYFGPGTRLTVL.

V is TRBV28 and J is TRBJ1-5, with 9 nucleotides matching TRBD1. The germline V gene has CDR1 MDHEN and CDR2 SYDVKM. This CDR3 contains 16 residues. Unmatched junction bases numbered 7, after V lost 4 bases and J lost 3 bases. As DNA, the CDR3 is TGTGCCAGCAGTTCCCCGGACAGGGGAATCAATCAGCCCCAGCATTTT. Translated: CASSSPDRGINQPQHF.

The CDR3 spells CASSLGGTSAQETQYF. CDR3 nucleotide sequence: TGTGCCAGCAGCTTAGGCGGGACTAGCGCTCAAGAGACCCAGTACTTC. The chain joins TRBV7-2 to TRBJ2-5; 10 positions match TRBD2. J was trimmed by 2 bases and V by 1 base; bases with no gene match: 4. Germline values: CDR1 SGHTA, CDR2 FQGNSA. CDR3 length equals 16 residues. Variable domain in full (rest from reference TRBV7-2 and TRBJ2-5): GAGVSQSPSNKVTEKGKDVELRCDPISGHTALYWYRQSLGQGLEFLIYFQGNSAPDKSGLPSDRFSAERTGGSVSTLTIQRTQQEDSAVYLCASSLGGTSAQETQYFGPGTRLLVL.

The chain has TRBV27 and TRBJ2-6; perhaps TRBD1 as D (6 bases). The ends were cut back, 5 bases at V and 0 bases at J, with 14 bases in the middle. Germline CDR1 is MNHEY and CDR2 is SMNVEV (reference sequence). CDR3 length: 17 amino acids. CDR3 loop: CASSPEQGFSGANVLTF. In nucleotides, the CDR3 is TGTGCCAGCAGTCCGGAACAGGGCTTCTCTGGGGCCAACGTCCTGACTTTC.

The genes are TRBV7-3 and TRBJ2-1; 11 nucleotides line up with TRBD2. V lost 4 bases to trimming and J lost 6 bases; unmatched junction nucleotides: 5. CDR1 is SGHTA, CDR2 FQGTGA, per germline. The CDR3 consists of 15 residues. The CDR3 sequence: CASSSTSGGSNEQFF. CDR3 in DNA: TGTGCCAGCAGCTCTACTAGCGGGGGAAGCAATGAGCAGTTCTTC.

The rearrangement links TRBV27 to TRBJ1-6; 7 positions agree with TRBD1. Germline lookup yields CDR1 MNHEY and CDR2 SMNVEV (reference sequence). The J segment lost 7 bases and the V segment lost 6 bases, leaving 6 bases of the junction unmatched. The CDR3 spans 14 residues. As DNA, the CDR3 is TGTGCCAGCAGCCAAGAGACAGGGAATTCACCCCTCCACTTT. This gives the protein CASSQETGNSPLHF.